This T cell receptor (beta chain) was obtained from a study of cytomegalovirus exposure and HLA in healthy donors. Study-wide results and limits: Later analysis identified a missense DCLRE1C variant that was linked to TCR beta V- and J-gene trimming.

This PCR relied on a set of 60 Vbeta primers and 13 Jbeta primers. Clones were read by immunoSEQ multiplex PCR, and TCRdb kept only the in-frame ones, dropping some. The sample has 150,000 to 200,000 clones; roughly 79% are singletons. This clone was counted only a few times. Its target is unknown. The CDR3 has 15 residues. Germline V CDR1 and CDR2: ENHRY, SYGVKD. Trimming took off 3 bases at V and 0 bases at J, with 9 bases between the two ends. Sample: PBMCs. This sequence was found in a man between 25 and 39 years old in good health and CMV-seronegative. The chain is built from TRBV10-3 and TRBJ1-3; no clear D. This CDR3 is CAISDSLNSGNTIYF. CDR3 DNA sequence: TGTGCCATCAGTGATTCCCTAAACTCTGGAAACACCATATATTTT.